This TCR beta chain was sequenced in a study of OX40 agonist ivuxolimab in advanced cancers. For the study at large: Cancers in dose escalation were hepatocellular, melanoma, renal cell and head and neck. Averaging 60 years in age, with a range of about 20 to 90, the cohort was approximately 84% male. It was permissible to have had prior anti-PD-1, anti-PD-L1 or anti-CTLA-4 therapy, and around 40% had some.

Libraries were prepared by immunoSEQ multiplex PCR; TCRdb keeps only in-frame clonotypes and omits some of them. Of 20,000 or so clones in the sample, around 82% were seen once. V gave up 0 bases and J gave up 4 bases, with 9 bases separating them. The length of the CDR3 is 14 residues. Germline loops: CDR1 LGHNA, CDR2 YNFKEQ. This chain links TRBV4-2 with TRBJ1-2; tentative D call: TRBD1 (6 bases). The sample here was CD4+ or CD8+ T cells sorted from blood, taken in a trial of the OX40 agonist ivuxolimab. The sequence was collected from an adult with an advanced solid tumor such as melanoma, head and neck, liver or kidney cancer. The DNA of the CDR3 is TGTGCCAGCAGCCAAGATGGGGACACCTATGGCTACACCTTC. Protein: CASSQDGDTYGYTF.